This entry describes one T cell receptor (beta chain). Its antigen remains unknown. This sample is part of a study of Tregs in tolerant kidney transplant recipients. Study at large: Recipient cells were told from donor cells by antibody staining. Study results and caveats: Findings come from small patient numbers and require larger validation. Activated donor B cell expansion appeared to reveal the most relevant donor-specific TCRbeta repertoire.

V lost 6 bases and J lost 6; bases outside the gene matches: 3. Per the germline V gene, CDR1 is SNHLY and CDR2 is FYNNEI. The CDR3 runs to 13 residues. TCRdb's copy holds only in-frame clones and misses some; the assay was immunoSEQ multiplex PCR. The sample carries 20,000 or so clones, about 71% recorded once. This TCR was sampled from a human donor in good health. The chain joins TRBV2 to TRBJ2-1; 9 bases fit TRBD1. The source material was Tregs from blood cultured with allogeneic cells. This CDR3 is CASSVDRGNEQFF. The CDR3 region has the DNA TGTGCCAGCAGCGTGGACAGGGGCAATGAGCAGTTCTTC.